This T cell receptor beta chain was profiled in a study of cytotoxic CD8 clonotypes in ibrutinib-treated CLL (TCRdb year 2021). In terms of the full investigation: In this cohort, around 15 patients were treatment-naive and 11 to 12 were relapsed/refractory, while under 18 had unmutated IGHV. Cryopreserved peripheral blood mononuclear cells were collected at three points: before therapy, at response, and at either sustained remission or disease progression. Of the roughly 86 people in the trial, approximately 28 had longitudinal samples available. Every remission and progressive disease sample was obtained while ibrutinib was still being received by the patients. Partial responses were observed in approximately 24 patients and complete responses in 2; after a median follow-up of around 68 months, remission was maintained in roughly 14 patients and progression was observed in 12. On average, each sample yielded around 250,000 productive templates and 94,082 productive rearrangements. Response samples were obtained after a median of around 11 months of treatment, with a range of roughly 6 to 40 months. Broader findings and caveats from the paper: Baseline clonality exceeded that of age-matched healthy donors and correlated strongly with circulating CD8+ T-cell counts. Public clonotypes were rare and either contracted or stayed stable during treatment, and the rise in clonality at ibrutinib response reflected the expansion of private clonotypes. An increase in clonality was observed at ibrutinib response, with clonality remaining stable during sustained remission and falling back toward baseline at progression. Sampling times were not matched between sustained-remission and progressing patients, and lymph node repertoires were not studied.

The time point label, as the study defines it: approximately 2 years on ibrutinib. Around 1.8 micrograms of genomic DNA were extracted from cryopreserved PBMCs for TCR beta library preparation. Longitudinal blood samples from CLL patients receiving ibrutinib monotherapy were subjected to high-throughput TCR beta sequencing. The patients took part in an open-label, single-center phase 2 trial of ibrutinib monotherapy. Taken from the germline V gene (reference sequence), the CDR1 and CDR2 loops are SGHNT and YYREEE. Including the terminal cysteine and phenylalanine, the CDR3 comprises 15 residues. Here the CDR3 DNA is all that survives: 45 bases in frame from base 1. V and J lose 7 bases and 1 base, and a span of 17 bases separates them. Each clonotype received, on average, around 10x coverage in deep resolution sequencing performed on a MiSeq, where the target depth lay between 1 in 1 million and 1 in 200,000 T cells. The immunoSEQ hsTCRB Kit was used to generate TCR beta libraries. On the study's bioinformatics: Data were analyzed with ImmunoSEQ Data Assistant and ImmunoSEQ Analyzer, with V, D and J genes assigned per IMGT definitions. Clonality, which ranges from 0 to 1, was calculated as one minus the normalized Shannon entropy of productive rearrangement frequencies. Public clonotype analysis was restricted to overrepresented clonotypes comprising at least 0.05% of each patient's repertoire. Repertoires from thirteen age-matched healthy donors in immuneACCESS were used as clonality controls. TCRdb obtained this table from immuneACCESS and retained in-frame rearrangements with V and J assigned. These tables miss some clones; where compared with another copy, unresolved V genes account for less than half of the shortfall, and the remainder is unexplained. From that table come the V and J calls and clone size; the DNA was used to work out D and trimming. Recorded for this sample are about 130,000 clones; 84% of them occurred a single time. 2.5% to 3.5% of the sample belongs to the ten largest clones.

With regard to this clone: It has no known antigen specificity. No base-level quality is on record; no much larger clone is a single base apart.

Material: PBMCs, obtained after 24 months of ibrutinib treatment. Recombination joined TRBV5-4 with TRBJ2-5; the D region is possibly TRBD1 or TRBD2, each matching across 5 bases. The receptor comes from a human donor with chronic lymphocytic leukemia. The CDR3 reads as follows: CASSARGRAQETQYF. The nucleotide sequence reads as follows: TGTGCCAGCTCTGCCCGGGGCAGGGCCCAAGAGACCCAGTACTTC. The variable domain in full, with residues beyond the CDR3 obtained from the reference TRBV5-4 and TRBJ2-5 genes, is ETGVTQSPTHLIKTRGQQVTLRCSSQSGHNTVSWYQQALGQGPQFIFQYYREEENGRGNFPPRFSGLQFPNYSSELNVNALELDDSALYLCASSARGRAQETQYFGPGTRLLVL.